The 21 T cell receptor beta chains below come from one sample, sequenced in a study of post-analysis software for immune sequencing data. General observations from the study: Comparison of patients with controls showed a handful of TRBV segments more frequent in patients, TRBV5-6, TRBV5-1 and TRBV20-1 among them.

For these TCRs, the target antigens are not known. Incorporated into the TCR beta cDNA libraries were unique molecular identifiers, which served to reduce PCR and sequencing biases. TCRdb independently ran MiXCR on the PCR reads; one entry per CDR3 protein. This sample has a few hundred thousand distinct CDR3 sequences, with roughly 46% found just once. What was sequenced was blood. The source is a girl under 18 with multiple sclerosis.

The chain has TRBV29-1 and TRBJ1-1; perhaps TRBD1 as D (6 bases). Germline assignment: CDR1 SQVTM and CDR2 ANQGSEA. V was clipped by 8 bases and J by 0 bases, with 13 bases between them. CDR3 size: 13 residues. In DNA, the CDR3 is TGCAGCTTGGGGGGACATATGAACACTGAAGCTTTCTTT. This gives the protein CSLGGHMNTEAFF.

V usage is TRBV11-2 and J usage is TRBJ2-1; 9 bases agree with TRBD1. After removal of 1 base from V and 3 bases from J, the junction contained 4 bases not matched to a gene. Germline V lookup: CDR1 SGHAT, CDR2 FQNNGV. This CDR3 comprises 16 residues. The chain's CDR3 is CASSLATGGNYNEQFF. In nucleotides, the CDR3 is TGTGCCAGCAGCTTAGCTACAGGGGGCAACTACAATGAGCAGTTCTTC.

This clonotype showed up just a few times. The V gene is TRBV20-1, the J gene TRBJ2-7, with 14 bases aligning to TRBD2. Germline assignment: CDR1 DFQATT and CDR2 SNEGSKA (reference sequence). The CDR3 contains 14 residues. With 6 bases clipped from V and 5 bases from J, the junction kept 6 bases outside the gene matches. In DNA form, the CDR3 reads TGCAGTGCCAGGGGACTAGCGGGAGTAAACGAGCAGTACTTC. Protein product: CSARGLAGVNEQYF.

There are a few counts of this clonotype. This sequence joins TRBV29-1 and TRBJ2-3; D gene ambiguous. The CDR3 contains 14 residues. CDR1 and CDR2 (germline): SQVTM, ANQGSEA. Trimming pared 5 bases from V and 0 bases from J, leaving 12 bases between. CDR3 sequence reads: CSVLMEASTDTQYF. The CDR3 DNA reads TGCAGCGTTCTTATGGAAGCTAGCACAGATACGCAGTATTTT.

The V gene is TRBV28, the J gene TRBJ2-5; either TRBD1 or TRBD2 may fit D (5 bases each). The J call may not be correct, given that the DNA end is closer to TRBJ2-7. CDR1 and CDR2 (germline): MDHEN, SYDVKM. This CDR3 has 15 amino acids. The CDR3 region has the DNA TGTGCCAGCAGCTCACCCGAGGGGCTAACCTACGAGCAGTACTTC. It encodes CASSSPEGLTYEQYF.

The CDR3 here is CASSSRRGRDGQPQHF. The CDR3, as DNA: TGTGCCAGCAGTTCACGGCGGGGGCGGGACGGTCAGCCCCAGCATTTT. This chain joins TRBV6-6 and TRBJ1-5, with D perhaps matching TRBD1 (6 bases). Germline values: CDR1 MNHNY, CDR2 SVGAGI (reference sequence). CDR3 length equals 16 residues. V was clipped by 4 bases and J by 6 bases, with 19 bases between them.

This clonotype was counted a few times. This chain connects TRBV24-1 to TRBJ2-1; 10 nucleotides match TRBD2. CDR1 and CDR2 from the germline V gene are KGHDR and SFDVKD. Germline trimming cut 4 bases from V and 7 bases from J; bases unmatched to any gene: 9. The CDR3 is made up of 16 amino acids. The CDR3 here is CATSERAGGLWNEQFF. The CDR3 DNA sequence: TGTGCCACCAGTGAACGAGCGGGAGGGTTGTGGAATGAGCAGTTCTTC.

The chain couples TRBV10-2 to TRBJ2-5; TRBD2 aligns across 11 bases. Trimming took 6 bases from V and 4 from J; bases not matched to a gene: 7. The germline V gene encodes CDR1 WSHSY and CDR2 SAAADI. The CDR3 extends over 15 amino acids. The CDR3 loop is CASRDSGRGRETQYF. CDR3 DNA: TGCGCCAGCAGGGATAGCGGGAGGGGTAGAGAGACCCAGTACTTC.

This clonotype was counted many times. The rearrangement uses TRBV5-1 and TRBJ2-5, with D maybe TRBD1 (6 bases). CDR1 is SGHRS and CDR2 is YFSETQ in the germline V gene. Trimming stripped 1 base from V and 5 bases from J, with 15 bases between. The length of the CDR3 is 15 residues. The CDR3 sequence: CASSLLNRESETQYF. CDR3 coding DNA: TGCGCCAGCAGCTTGTTAAACAGGGAAAGTGAGACCCAGTACTTC.

This clonotype was seen more than once but under ten times. The chain links TRBV28 to TRBJ2-3; 7 bases are shared with TRBD1. Losses at the gene ends were 7 bases for V and 6 bases for J; bases not matched to a gene: 13. Germline V gene data show CDR1 as MDHEN and CDR2 as SYDVKM. CDR3 length: 15 amino acids. The chain's CDR3 is CASKTGQVATDTQYF. In DNA form, the CDR3 reads TGTGCCAGCAAAACCGGACAGGTTGCCACCGATACGCAGTATTTT.

This clonotype was observed a handful of times. This rearrangement joins TRBV12-3 or TRBV12-4 to TRBJ2-6; no definite D call. The V gene lost 2 bases and the J gene lost 3 bases, with 5 bases spanning the gap. The CDR3 is made up of 14 amino acids. The CDR3, as DNA: TGTGCCAGCAGTTTATTGGATGGGGCCAACGTCCTGACTTTC. Translation: CASSLLDGANVLTF.

V and J are TRBV6-4 and TRBJ1-2; the D is unclear. Germline-derived CDR1 and CDR2 are MRHNA and SNTAGT. Between the trimmed V and J ends, which lost 2 bases and 3 bases, there was a span of 13 bases. This CDR3 comprises 15 residues. The CDR3 protein is CASSDPASGHYGYTF. As DNA, the CDR3 is TGTGCCAGCAGTGACCCCGCTTCCGGACACTATGGCTACACCTTC.

Only one count was recorded for this clonotype. The rearrangement links TRBV12-3 or TRBV12-4 to TRBJ2-2; D gene uncertain. The ends were cut back, 7 bases at V and 1 base at J, with 7 bases in the middle. The CDR3 length is 13 residues. Written as DNA, the CDR3 is TGTGCCAGCACCATGGAGAACACCGGGGAGCTGTTTTTT. As protein: CASTMENTGELFF.

This clonotype was picked up a small number of times. The chain couples TRBV7-3 to TRBJ2-3, with D perhaps matching TRBD1 or TRBD2 (5 bases each). Germline values: CDR1 SGHTA, CDR2 FQGTGA. The length of the CDR3 is 16 residues. V was clipped by 4 bases and J by 9 bases, with 23 bases between them. The chain's CDR3 is CASSSYGDGDRRTQYF. DNA of the CDR3: TGTGCCAGCAGCTCTTACGGGGACGGCGATCGTCGGACGCAGTATTTT. The complete variable domain, with remaining parts taken from reference TRBV7-3 and TRBJ2-3, reads GAGVSQTPSNKVTEKGKYVELRCDPISGHTALYWYRQSLGQGPEFLIYFQGTGAADDSGLPNDRFFAVRPEGSVSTLKIQRTERGDSAVYLCASSSYGDGDRRTQYFGPGTRLTVL.

The chain combines TRBV29-1 with TRBJ2-3; 8 nucleotides match TRBD1. The CDR3 loop spans 19 amino acids. J gave up 0 bases and V 3 bases, and 17 bases lay outside the gene matches. Germline loops: CDR1 SQVTM, CDR2 ANQGSEA. Here the CDR3 DNA reads TGCAGCGTTGACTGGGACAGGCATCTCGACAATCCTAGCACAGATACGCAGTATTTT. Translating gives CSVDWDRHLDNPSTDTQYF.

This sequence joins TRBV7-3 and TRBJ2-1; D uncertain. CDR3 length: 18 amino acids. Germline loops: CDR1 SGHTA, CDR2 FQGTGA. Trimming stripped 0 bases from V and 0 bases from J, with 15 bases between. CDR3 nucleotide sequence: TGTGCCAGCAGCTTAACGGGTAGTTACACGAGCTCCTACAATGAGCAGTTCTTC. It is translated as CASSLTGSYTSSYNEQFF. Combining the CDR3 with reference TRBV7-3 and TRBJ2-1 gives the whole variable domain GAGVSQTPSNKVTEKGKYVELRCDPISGHTALYWYRQSLGQGPEFLIYFQGTGAADDSGLPNDRFFAVRPEGSVSTLKIQRTERGDSAVYLCASSLTGSYTSSYNEQFFGPGTRLTVL.

Worth noting for this clonotype: A read error may account for a junction end that differs from germline. This chain uses TRBV7-7 with TRBJ2-5; the match to TRBD1 covers 7 bases. CDR3 length equals 16 residues. Germline lookup yields CDR1 SSHAT and CDR2 FNYEAQ (reference sequence). CDR3 DNA sequence: TGTGCTAGCAGTAACGCCTGGGACAGCGAAGAAGAGACCCAGTACTTC. As protein: CASSNAWDSEEETQYF.

This clonotype has only a few counts. The chain is built from TRBV5-1 and TRBJ2-5; no reliable D call. Germline CDR1 SGHRS, CDR2 YFSETQ. Trimming took 1 base from V and 0 from J, leaving 10 bases between them. The CDR3 has 15 amino acids. CDR3 nucleotides: TGCGCCAGCAGCTTGAGCGCGACGTACCAAGAGACCCAGTACTTC. It encodes CASSLSATYQETQYF.

J is TRBJ2-3 and V is TRBV5-1; the match to TRBD2 covers 11 bases. Germline V CDR1 and CDR2: SGHRS, YFSETQ. The CDR3 spans 17 residues. Trimming at V came to 4 bases and at J to 0 bases, leaving 7 bases not matched to a gene. CDR3 DNA: TGCGCCAGCAGCCACGGGACTAGCGGACCTAGCACAGATACGCAGTATTTT. Encoded protein: CASSHGTSGPSTDTQYF.

The J gene is TRBJ2-2, the V gene TRBV12-3 or TRBV12-4; 8 bases map to TRBD1. The CDR3 runs to 21 residues. The V and J ends lost 7 bases and 1 base, in that order; junction bases with no gene match: 23. DNA of the CDR3: TGTGCCAGCACCCAATTCACGTGGACAGGGACTCCCTTTAGGAACACCGGGGAGCTGTTTTTT. The encoded protein is CASTQFTWTGTPFRNTGELFF.

The chain combines TRBV3-1 with TRBJ2-1; the D is unclear. The CDR3 has 15 residues. Trimming removed 1 base from V and 4 bases from J, with 11 bases in between. CDR1 and CDR2 (germline): LGHDT, YNNKEL (reference sequence). CDR3 loop: CASSQAGGQYNEQFF. In DNA form, the CDR3 reads TGTGCCAGCAGCCAAGCGGGCGGTCAATACAATGAGCAGTTCTTC.